The rows below give T cell receptor beta chains drawn from one sample of a study of shared clonotypes between healthy human individuals. Assay: immunoSEQ multiplex PCR; the TCRdb copy retains only in-frame clones and omits some. The data show about 600,000 clones, roughly 97% seen once. Material for sequencing was naive CD4+ T cells sorted from blood. The receptor source for this set is a young woman in good health. Each CDR3 is given with its conserved first and last residue. The D gene is left open where the match is weak.

D gene	V gene	J gene	CDR3 DNA	CDR3 protein
TRBD1	TRBV5-6	TRBJ2-5	TGTGCCAGCAGCTGGGGACAGGGCGGAAAGACCCAGTACTTC	CASSWGQGGKTQYF
-	TRBV5-6	TRBJ1-1	TGTGCCAGCAGCTGGAGACCTACCAGACTTATGAACACTGAAGCTTTCTTT	CASSWRPTRLMNTEAFF
-	TRBV18	TRBJ1-1	TGTGCCAGCTCACTGTCCGGGCCTCGGAACACTGAAGCTTTCTTT	CASSLSGPRNTEAFF
-	TRBV5-4	TRBJ1-1	TGTGCCAGCTCCCAGGTTCCAGGGATGGCCGTAGTGAGAGCTGAAGCTTTCTTT	CASSQVPGMAVVRAEAFF
-	TRBV6-4	TRBJ2-3	TGTGCCAGCAGTGACGCCCTAGTAGGTGGCACGCAGTATTTT	CASSDALVGGTQYF
TRBD2	TRBV7-2	TRBJ2-3	TGTGCCAGCAGCTTAGGACTAGCGGGAGTTCCAGATACGCAGTATTTT	CASSLGLAGVPDTQYF
TRBD1	TRBV2	TRBJ1-2	TGTGCCAGCAGTTGGACAGGGGGTAACTATGGCTACACCTTC	CASSWTGGNYGYTF
-	TRBV4-2	TRBJ2-5	TGTGCCAGCAGCCAAGCTATAGCGGAGGGGCGGAGGGAGACCCAGTACTTC	CASSQAIAEGRRETQYF
TRBD1	TRBV10-2	TRBJ2-7	TGCGCCAGCAGAGCCCCACAGGGGGCGGCCCACGAGCAGTACTTC	CASRAPQGAAHEQYF
-	TRBV28	TRBJ1-5	TGTGCCAGCAGGTCGGCGACGGGGAGCAATCAGCCCCAGCATTTT	CASRSATGSNQPQHF
TRBD1	TRBV4-1	TRBJ2-7	TGCGCCAGCAGCCGACCCGGGACAGAAGCCTACGAGCAGTACTTC	CASSRPGTEAYEQYF
-	TRBV28	TRBJ2-2	TGTGCCAGCAGTTCCGGACGCCCCTTAAACACCGGGGAGCTGTTTTTT	CASSSGRPLNTGELFF
-	TRBV6-5	TRBJ1-2	TGTGCCAGCAGTTACGCCAGGGCGTATAACTATGGCTACACCTTC	CASSYARAYNYGYTF
-	TRBV6-1	TRBJ1-4	TGTGCCAGCAGTGAAGATTTGGATCACCGGGCAGGGAAAAATGAAAAACTGTTTTTT	CASSEDLDHRAGKNEKLFF